The clone carrying this T cell receptor (beta chain) was seen many times. The antigen is unknown. These data are taken from a study of T cells in Graves' hyperthyroidism and ophthalmopathy. TCR beta CDR3 regions were amplified from RNA transcripts. An initial round of RT-PCR targeting the TCR CDR3 relied on the HTBI primer set. TCRdb fed the multiplex PCR reads into MiXCR, producing one record per CDR3 protein. The sample includes under 550,000 distinct CDR3 sequences, nearly 20% of them seen just once. Study results and caveats: The blood repertoire included most of the expanded thyroid clonotypes above 0.001. Ophthalmopathy, as predicted by the model, came a median 6.5 months after the prediction.

CDR1 is MDHEN and CDR2 is SYDVKM in the germline V gene. Trimming took off 2 bases at V and 0 bases at J, with 14 bases between the two ends. This CDR3 has 17 residues. The sequence derives from a man in his forties with Graves' ophthalmopathy. The sequencing sample was made of blood. The rearrangement links TRBV28 to TRBJ2-1, with D perhaps TRBD2 (5 bases). CDR3 protein: CASSLPSGVGSYNEQFF. The CDR3 DNA follows: TGTGCCAGCAGTTTACCCTCCGGGGTCGGCTCCTACAATGAGCAGTTCTTC.